These 21 T cell receptor beta chains were all obtained from the same sample, sequenced in a study of blood T cell repertoires in COVID-19. TCRdb's table, derived via immunoSEQ multiplex PCR, lists solely in-frame clones and lacks some. Of tens of thousands of clones in the sample, 76% were seen once. The sequencing input was peripheral blood. The receptors stem from a woman aged 45-65 years with active or convalescent COVID-19.

V usage is TRBV20-1 and J usage is TRBJ2-1; 8 positions agree with TRBD2. Germline CDR1 is DFQATT and CDR2 is SNEGSKA (reference sequence). J gave up 7 bases and V 4 bases, and 0 bases lay outside the gene matches. The CDR3 extends over 11 amino acids. CDR3 DNA: TGCAGTGCTACTAGCGGGAATGAGCAGTTCTTC. It translates to CSATSGNEQFF.

The gene calls are TRBV7-2 and TRBJ1-2, with 7 bases aligning to TRBD1. Trimming cost V 2 bases and J 4 bases; bases outside gene matches: 1. The CDR3 totals 13 residues. Germline CDR1 reads SGHTA; CDR2 reads FQGNSA. This CDR3 is CASSLRGLYGYTF. In nucleotides, the CDR3 is TGTGCCAGCAGCTTAAGGGGGCTCTATGGCTACACCTTC. The whole variable domain, filled in from reference TRBV7-2 and TRBJ1-2, reads GAGVSQSPSNKVTEKGKDVELRCDPISGHTALYWYRQSLGQGLEFLIYFQGNSAPDKSGLPSDRFSAERTGGSVSTLTIQRTQQEDSAVYLCASSLRGLYGYTFGSGTRLTVV.

CDR3 loop: CASSPLGTGVSYEQYF. The CDR3 coding sequence is TGTGCCAGCAGCCCCCTCGGGACAGGGGTCTCCTACGAGCAGTACTTC. The rearrangement links TRBV11-1 to TRBJ2-7; TRBD1 aligns across 10 bases. The CDR3 consists of 16 residues. The V gene's germline CDR1 is SGHAT and CDR2 FQDESV (reference sequence). Trimming took 5 bases from V and 0 from J; bases not matched to a gene: 7.

The chain couples TRBV5-4 to TRBJ1-1; 10 nucleotides align to TRBD1. Germline CDR1 is SGHNT and CDR2 is YYREEE (reference sequence). V lost 2 bases to trimming and J lost 10 bases; unmatched junction nucleotides: 8. The CDR3 loop spans 14 amino acids. The CDR3 DNA follows: TGTGCCAGCAGCTTTGGGACAGGGGTTCCGGCAGCTTTCTTT. Its translation is CASSFGTGVPAAFF. Complete variable domain (other parts from reference TRBV5-4 and TRBJ1-1): ETGVTQSPTHLIKTRGQQVTLRCSSQSGHNTVSWYQQALGQGPQFIFQYYREEENGRGNFPPRFSGLQFPNYSSELNVNALELDDSALYLCASSFGTGVPAAFFGQGTRLTVV.

The V and J genes are TRBV19 and TRBJ1-1, with 8 bases that match TRBD1. CDR3 size: 14 residues. V shed 5 bases and J 6 bases; nucleotides not matched to a gene: 8. Germline CDR1 is LNHDA and CDR2 is SQIVND (reference sequence). In DNA form, the CDR3 reads TGTGCCAGTAGTCCCGGACAGGGCTTAGCTGAAGCTTTCTTT. This codes for CASSPGQGLAEAFF.

This clone was detected once. The gene calls are TRBV18 and TRBJ2-5, with a possible D match to TRBD2 (6 bases). Germline V CDR1 and CDR2: KGHSH, LQKENI. This CDR3 has 16 amino acids. V was pared by 2 bases and J by 5 bases, with 18 bases between. The CDR3 sequence: CASSPDKTLAGETQYF. CDR3 DNA sequence: TGTGCCAGCTCACCAGACAAGACTCTGGCGGGGGAGACCCAGTACTTC.

The DNA for the CDR3 is TGTGCCAGCAGCTTGGACAGGGCCGGCAATGAGCAGTTCTTC. Translating it yields CASSLDRAGNEQFF. The chain links TRBV7-9 to TRBJ2-1, with TRBD1 identical over 8 bases. This CDR3 spans 14 amino acids. V shed 3 bases and J 6 bases; nucleotides not matched to a gene: 4. Germline lookup yields CDR1 SEHNR and CDR2 FQNEAQ (reference sequence).

The V and J genes are TRBV7-2 and TRBJ2-7; 8 bases match TRBD1. CDR1 and CDR2 (germline): SGHTA, FQGNSA. CDR3 size: 16 residues. After removal of 1 base from V and 5 bases from J, the junction contained 10 bases not matched to a gene. CDR3 nucleotides: TGTGCCAGCAGCTTAGAGTCGGGGACAGGTTACCACGAGCAGTACTTC. Translation: CASSLESGTGYHEQYF.

This clone has a single count. V gene TRBV23-1 combines with J gene TRBJ2-7, with D perhaps TRBD2 (6 bases). TRBV23-1 is labeled an ORF, and its function is uncertain. V gave up 1 base and J gave up 3 bases, with 10 bases separating them. The CDR3 extends over 14 amino acids. The CDR3 nucleotides are TGCGCCAGCAGTCAATGGGGGGTCTGCTACGAGCAGTACTTC. Its translation is CASSQWGVCYEQYF.

The chain uses TRBV4-1 and TRBJ2-5; D not certain. The CDR3 totals 13 residues. Trimming left V 1 base short and J 1 base short, with 4 bases between. Germline V gene lookup returns CDR1 MGHRA and CDR2 YSYEKL. This CDR3 reads CASSQVLQETQYF. CDR3 nucleotides: TGCGCCAGCAGCCAAGTACTCCAAGAGACCCAGTACTTC.

This clone was seen a single time. The gene calls are TRBV5-6 and TRBJ1-2, with 7 bases that match TRBD1. There are 18 residues in the CDR3. With 0 bases clipped from V and 2 bases from J, the junction kept 13 bases outside the gene matches. Germline V CDR1 and CDR2: SGHDT, YYEEEE. The chain's CDR3 is CASSLAFGEGAINYGYTF. The CDR3 DNA is TGTGCCAGCAGCTTGGCATTCGGTGAGGGGGCCATAAACTATGGCTACACCTTC. The full variable domain, with the rest looked up from reference TRBV5-6 and TRBJ1-2, is DAGVTQSPTHLIKTRGQQVTLRCSPKSGHDTVSWYQQALGQGPQFIFQYYEEEERQRGNFPDRFSGHQFPNYSSELNVNALLLGDSALYLCASSLAFGEGAINYGYTFGSGTRLTVV.

This clone was detected a few times. The gene calls are TRBV2 and TRBJ2-1; 8 bases match TRBD2. Germline loops: CDR1 SNHLY, CDR2 FYNNEI. The CDR3 is made up of 14 amino acids. V was clipped by 1 base and J by 10 bases; unmatched bases: 6. CDR3 sequence reads: CASSEGWTSREQFF. CDR3 sequence (DNA): TGTGCCAGCAGTGAAGGGTGGACTAGCCGCGAGCAGTTCTTC.

The chain uses TRBV10-3 and TRBJ2-1, with 12 bases aligning to TRBD2. Germline V lookup: CDR1 ENHRY, CDR2 SYGVKD. The length of the CDR3 is 16 residues. V was pared by 0 bases and J by 7 bases, with 4 bases of the junction left unmatched. The CDR3 loop reads CAISESRTSGINEQFF. The CDR3 nucleotides are TGTGCCATCAGTGAGTCAAGGACTAGCGGGATTAATGAGCAGTTCTTC.

The chain uses TRBV11-2 and TRBJ2-1; the match to TRBD2 covers 13 bases. CDR3 size: 13 residues. Germline CDR1 reads SGHAT; CDR2 reads FQNNGV. The J segment lost 14 bases and the V segment lost 5 bases, leaving 6 bases of the junction unmatched. The CDR3, as DNA: TGTGCCAGCAGCCGAACTAGCGGGAGGGCCGAGTTCTTC. Its translation is CASSRTSGRAEFF.

The V call is TRBV7-9, the J call TRBJ1-2, with TRBD1 as a possible D gene (6 bases). The CDR3 loop spans 13 amino acids. Germline V lookup: CDR1 SEHNR, CDR2 FQNEAQ (reference sequence). V gave up 5 bases and J gave up 3 bases, with 10 bases separating them. The CDR3 nucleotides are TGTGCCAGCAGCCCATCAGGGGACTATGGCTACACCTTC. Translating it yields CASSPSGDYGYTF.

The sample holds a few counts of this clone. The CDR3 nucleotides are TGTGCCAGCAGCATCGTCGTGCCTAGCGGGAGCAATGAGCAGTTCTTC. Translating it yields CASSIVVPSGSNEQFF. The V gene is TRBV7-8, the J gene TRBJ2-1, with 10 bases fitting TRBD2. Trimming took 5 bases from V and 6 from J; bases not matched to a gene: 10. This CDR3 contains 16 residues. Germline assignment: CDR1 SGHVS and CDR2 FQNEAQ.

The chain carries TRBV5-1 and TRBJ2-1, with D perhaps TRBD2 (5 bases). This CDR3 is 13 amino acids long. CDR1 and CDR2 from the germline V gene are SGHRS and YFSETQ. With 8 bases removed from V and 8 bases from J, the gap between germline ends came to 17 bases. The CDR3 loop reads CASRPTSSHEQFF. DNA for the CDR3: TGCGCCAGTCGGCCCACTTCTAGCCATGAGCAGTTCTTC.

In this sample, this clone turned up once. The genes are TRBV18 and TRBJ1-2; D perhaps matches TRBD1 (6 bases). The germline V gene has CDR1 KGHSH and CDR2 LQKENI. The CDR3 covers 12 residues. V was cut by 2 bases and J by 6 bases, with 7 bases left in between. CDR3 amino acids: CASSPTGNGYTF. The DNA of the CDR3 is TGTGCCAGCTCACCAACAGGGAATGGCTACACCTTC. Based on the CDR3 plus reference TRBV18 and TRBJ1-2, the full variable domain is NAGVMQNPRHLVRRRGQEARLRCSPMKGHSHVYWYRQLPEEGLKFMVYLQKENIIDESGMPKERFSAEFPKEGPSILRIQQVVRGDSAAYFCASSPTGNGYTFGSGTRLTVV.

The genes are TRBV30 and TRBJ1-2, with TRBD1 as a possible D gene (6 bases). V lost 1 base, J lost 12 bases, and 24 bases lay in between. The CDR3 totals 15 residues. Germline assignment: CDR1 GTSNPN and CDR2 SVGIG (reference sequence). The DNA for the CDR3 is TGTGCCTGGAGTGAGGGTAGTCCCGGGACAAATAAGAACACCTTC. This encodes CAWSEGSPGTNKNTF.

This clone has more than one count but fewer than ten. The rearrangement joins TRBV14 to TRBJ2-1; 8 bases map to TRBD2. Germline CDR1 SGHDN, CDR2 FVKESK. V dropped 0 bases and J dropped 8; count of bases not matched to a gene: 9. CDR3 length equals 16 residues. The CDR3 is CASSQESGLARYEQFF. DNA of the CDR3: TGTGCCAGCAGCCAAGAGAGTGGACTAGCCCGCTATGAGCAGTTCTTC.

The sample holds a few counts of this clone. V and J are TRBV9 and TRBJ2-5; 11 bases map to TRBD2. V shed 4 bases and J 5 bases; nucleotides not matched to a gene: 7. Looked up from germline, CDR1 is SGDLS and CDR2 is YYNGEE. The CDR3 consists of 15 residues. CDR3 loop: CASSPRLAGRETQYF. CDR3 in DNA: TGTGCCAGCAGCCCGCGACTAGCGGGAAGGGAGACCCAGTACTTC.